One sample yielded the 30 T cell receptor beta chains listed below, sequenced in a study of cytomegalovirus exposure and HLA in healthy donors. The primer mix had 60 Vbeta and 13 Jbeta primers. Generated by immunoSEQ multiplex PCR, the TCRdb table keeps only in-frame clones and is missing some. Found here are about 200,000 clones, approximately 83% of them singletons; the top ten hold about 0.1%. Sequencing was performed on PBMCs. The source is a boy between 2 and 10 years old in good health and CMV-seronegative.

This sequence joins TRBV6-5 and TRBJ1-1; 11 bases are a match to TRBD1. The CDR3 covers 14 residues. Unmatched junction bases numbered 8, after V lost 8 bases and J lost 6 bases. CDR1 and CDR2 (germline): MNHEY, SVGAGI. The CDR3 sequence: CASGRGQGASEAFF. The CDR3 bases are TGTGCCAGCGGCCGCGGACAGGGGGCTTCTGAAGCTTTCTTT.

The chain is built from TRBV7-9 and TRBJ2-1; D not certain. Per germline, CDR1 SEHNR and CDR2 FQNEAQ (reference sequence). Trimming took 2 bases from V and 4 from J, leaving 6 bases between them. CDR3 size: 13 residues. This chain's CDR3 is CASSLNSYNEQFF. The CDR3 DNA follows: TGTGCCAGCAGCTTAAACAGTTACAATGAGCAGTTCTTC.

This clone was recorded a few times. The CDR3 is CASSAWSTEYGYTF. In nucleotides, the CDR3 is TGTGCCAGCAGCGCCTGGTCGACGGAGTATGGCTACACCTTC. This chain connects TRBV5-4 to TRBJ1-2; the D is unclear. Germline lookup yields CDR1 SGHNT and CDR2 YYREEE (reference sequence). The CDR3 sequence is 14 residues long. The ends were cut back, 4 bases at V and 5 bases at J, with 15 bases in the middle.

The V and J genes are TRBV7-2 and TRBJ1-3; D ambiguous. The CDR3 consists of 13 residues. V was pared by 4 bases and J by 4 bases, with 8 bases between. Per germline, CDR1 SGHTA and CDR2 FQGNSA. CDR3 residues: CASSSGAGNTIYF. Written as DNA, the CDR3 is TGTGCCAGCAGCTCTGGAGCCGGAAACACCATATATTTT. The full variable domain, in which reference TRBV7-2 and TRBJ1-3 provide the parts outside the CDR3, is GAGVSQSPSNKVTEKGKDVELRCDPISGHTALYWYRQSLGQGLEFLIYFQGNSAPDKSGLPSDRFSAERTGGSVSTLTIQRTQQEDSAVYLCASSSGAGNTIYFGEGSWLTVV.

V usage is TRBV11-2 and J usage is TRBJ2-1; TRBD2 agrees at 13 bases. This CDR3 region has 17 residues. From germline, CDR1 is SGHAT and CDR2 FQNNGV. V lost 2 bases to trimming and J lost 5 bases; unmatched junction nucleotides: 6. CDR3 sequence: CASSLRGTSGDHNEQFF. The CDR3 DNA reads TGTGCCAGCAGCTTAAGGGGGACTAGCGGGGACCACAATGAGCAGTTCTTC.

For the CDR3, the DNA is TGTGCCAGCAGCTTTCCGGGGACAGGGGGCGAGCAGGAGGAAGAGACCCAGTACTTC. Protein sequence: CASSFPGTGGEQEEETQYF. J is TRBJ2-5 and V is TRBV11-2, with TRBD1 identical over 12 bases. The ends lost 3 bases at V and 3 bases at J; junction bases unmatched: 14. Germline CDR1 reads SGHAT; CDR2 reads FQNNGV. This CDR3 is 19 amino acids long.

The J gene is TRBJ2-1, the V gene TRBV15; D is possibly TRBD2 (7 bases). The CDR3 contains 16 residues. The germline V and J ends were trimmed by 1 base and 2 bases, with 12 bases remaining between them. Germline CDR1 LNHNV, CDR2 YYDKDF (reference sequence). The CDR3: CATSRGPGGPYNEQFF. As DNA, the CDR3 is TGTGCCACCAGCAGAGGGCCGGGGGGCCCCTACAATGAGCAGTTCTTC.

This clone has only a few counts. The chain combines TRBV30 with TRBJ1-1; no clear D gene. Per germline, CDR1 GTSNPN and CDR2 SVGIG (reference sequence). The length of the CDR3 is 11 residues. Trimming removed 1 base at V and 6 bases at J, with 6 bases between. Here the CDR3 DNA reads TGTGCCTGGAGTGACTATTCTGAAGCTTTCTTT. This sequence encodes CAWSDYSEAFF.

The CDR3 nucleotides are TGTGCCAGCCGAGATGGGGACAGGCCCTTTAATGAAAAACTGTTTTTT. Translation: CASRDGDRPFNEKLFF. The V gene is TRBV5-4, the J gene TRBJ1-4, with TRBD1 identical over 8 bases. V was pared by 7 bases and J by 4 bases, with 12 bases of the junction left unmatched. CDR1 SGHNT and CDR2 YYREEE come from the germline V gene (reference sequence). CDR3 length: 16 amino acids. The variable domain in full, with the rest retrieved from reference TRBV5-4 and TRBJ1-4, is ETGVTQSPTHLIKTRGQQVTLRCSSQSGHNTVSWYQQALGQGPQFIFQYYREEENGRGNFPPRFSGLQFPNYSSELNVNALELDDSALYLCASRDGDRPFNEKLFFGSGTQLSVL.

The chain combines TRBV11-2 with TRBJ2-1, with 16 bases matching TRBD2. CDR3 length: 17 residues. After removal of 5 bases from V and 2 bases from J, the junction contained 3 bases not matched to a gene. Germline V gives CDR1 SGHAT, CDR2 FQNNGV. As DNA, the CDR3 is TGTGCCAGCAGCCTAGGGACTAGCGGGGGGGCCTACAATGAGCAGTTCTTC. This sequence encodes CASSLGTSGGAYNEQFF.

This chain joins TRBV5-1 and TRBJ2-4; no reliable D call. CDR1 is SGHRS and CDR2 is YFSETQ in the germline V gene. The CDR3 has 17 residues. The V and J ends lost 2 bases and 0 bases respectively, with 15 bases between them. In DNA, the CDR3 is TGCGCCAGCAGCTTAGTGGGCCAAAGAATAGCCAAAAACATTCAGTACTTC. Translating it yields CASSLVGQRIAKNIQYF.

The chain carries TRBV2 and TRBJ2-2; 10 bases are shared with TRBD1. The germline gives CDR1 SNHLY, CDR2 FYNNEI. This CDR3 is 18 amino acids long. V dropped 11 bases and J dropped 0; count of bases not matched to a gene: 15. CDR3 region: CAGQDRGPKNPNTGELFF. CDR3 in DNA: TGTGCCGGACAAGACAGGGGGCCCAAAAATCCGAACACCGGGGAGCTGTTTTTT. Full variable domain (rest looked up from reference TRBV2 and TRBJ2-2): EPEVTQTPSHQVTQMGQEVILRCVPISNHLYFYWYRQILGQKVEFLVSFYNNEISEKSEIFDDQFSVERPDGSNFTLKIRSTKLEDSAMYFCAGQDRGPKNPNTGELFFGEGSRLTVL.

The gene calls are TRBV7-9 and TRBJ2-5; the match to TRBD1 covers 9 bases. Unmatched junction bases numbered 3, after V lost 6 bases and J lost 4 bases. The CDR3 totals 13 residues. Germline lookup yields CDR1 SEHNR and CDR2 FQNEAQ (reference sequence). CDR3 amino acids: CASRPTGGETQYF. The CDR3 DNA sequence: TGTGCCAGCAGGCCGACAGGGGGAGAGACCCAGTACTTC.

The V and J genes are TRBV9 and TRBJ1-5, with 10 bases matching TRBD1. This CDR3 has 15 residues. Germline CDR1 and CDR2: SGDLS and YYNGEE. The V segment lost 3 bases and the J segment 6 bases; nucleotides outside the gene matches: 6. For the CDR3, the DNA is TGTGCCAGCAGCGCCGGGACAGGGGATAGTCAGCCCCAGCATTTT. It translates to CASSAGTGDSQPQHF. Based on the CDR3 plus reference TRBV9 and TRBJ1-5, the full variable domain is DSGVTQTPKHLITATGQRVTLRCSPRSGDLSVYWYQQSLDQGLQFLIQYYNGEERAKGNILERFSAQQFPDLHSELNLSSLELGDSALYFCASSAGTGDSQPQHFGDGTRLSIL.

J is TRBJ1-1 and V is TRBV7-3; 7 bases match TRBD1. Per germline, CDR1 SGHTA and CDR2 FQGTGA. V was clipped by 5 bases and J by 11 bases; unmatched bases: 14. This CDR3 is 14 amino acids long. In DNA form, the CDR3 reads TGTGCCAGCAGCCCGACCCCCCGGGACAGCTACGCTTTCTTT. Translating it yields CASSPTPRDSYAFF.

The gene calls are TRBV28 and TRBJ1-3; TRBD1 aligns across 10 bases. Per germline, CDR1 MDHEN and CDR2 SYDVKM. This CDR3 region has 14 residues. Losses at the gene ends were 6 bases for V and 2 bases for J; bases not matched to a gene: 1. Here the CDR3 reads CASRDRGAGNTIYF. The CDR3 DNA is TGTGCCAGCAGGGACAGGGGGGCTGGAAACACCATATATTTT.

This sequence joins TRBV5-6 and TRBJ2-7; TRBD1 matches 9 bases. Germline-derived CDR1 and CDR2 are SGHDT and YYEEEE. With 5 bases clipped from V and 2 bases from J, the junction kept 11 bases outside the gene matches. CDR3 size: 16 residues. CDR3 in amino acids: CASRPATGGYPYEQYF. In DNA, the CDR3 is TGTGCCAGCAGGCCAGCCACAGGGGGCTACCCCTACGAGCAGTACTTC.

The chain employs TRBV6-5 and TRBJ1-6, with TRBD1 identical over 10 bases. The CDR3 totals 16 residues. Germline V gene lookup returns CDR1 MNHEY and CDR2 SVGAGI. Trimming removed 4 bases from V and 8 bases from J; junction bases left unmatched: 8. In nucleotides, the CDR3 is TGTGCCAGCAGTTCCTCCGGGACAGGGGCGGATTCACCCCTCCACTTT. This gives the protein CASSSSGTGADSPLHF.

The chain combines TRBV7-9 with TRBJ2-6, with D unresolved. With 3 bases removed from V and 0 bases from J, the gap between germline ends came to 12 bases. The CDR3 length is 17 residues. The V gene's germline CDR1 is SEHNR and CDR2 FQNEAQ (reference sequence). The CDR3 sequence: CASSLRHPHSGANVLTF. The CDR3 region has the DNA TGTGCCAGCAGCTTGAGACACCCGCACTCTGGGGCCAACGTCCTGACTTTC. The complete variable domain, with remaining parts taken from reference TRBV7-9 and TRBJ2-6, reads DTGVSQNPRHKITKRGQNVTFRCDPISEHNRLYWYRQTLGQGPEFLTYFQNEAQLEKSRLLSDRFSAERPKGSFSTLEIQRTEQGDSAMYLCASSLRHPHSGANVLTFGAGSRLTVL.

V and J are TRBV19 and TRBJ2-2; 7 bases align to TRBD1. Germline V gene data show CDR1 as LNHDA and CDR2 as SQIVND (reference sequence). The CDR3 covers 17 residues. Trimming at V came to 4 bases and at J to 5 bases, leaving 13 bases not matched to a gene. CDR3 sequence: CASSTPRGRIRTGELFF. The CDR3 bases are TGTGCCAGTAGTACCCCGAGGGGGCGCATCAGGACCGGGGAGCTGTTTTTT.

The chain is built from TRBV7-2 and TRBJ1-2; 12 bases align to TRBD1. Trimming removed 2 bases from V and 7 bases from J; junction bases left unmatched: 8. The V gene's germline CDR1 is SGHTA and CDR2 FQGNSA. The CDR3 sequence is 16 residues long. In nucleotides, the CDR3 is TGTGCCAGCAGCTTAACTTTCTGGGACAGGGGGCTTGGCTACACCTTC. The encoded protein is CASSLTFWDRGLGYTF.

This chain joins TRBV19 and TRBJ1-5; D remains unclear. The V and J ends lost 9 bases and 4 bases respectively, with 10 bases between them. The CDR3 runs to 12 residues. Germline CDR1 reads LNHDA; CDR2 reads SQIVND (reference sequence). The CDR3 DNA follows: TGTGCCAGCCACTACGTGAATCAGCCCCAGCATTTT. It translates to CASHYVNQPQHF.

The rearrangement uses TRBV18 and TRBJ1-5; 7 positions agree with TRBD1. V shed 3 bases and J 3 bases; nucleotides not matched to a gene: 8. Germline CDR1 reads KGHSH; CDR2 reads LQKENI. The CDR3 consists of 16 residues. The CDR3 protein is CASSPARTGDNQPQHF. The CDR3 region has the DNA TGTGCCAGCTCACCGGCTAGGACAGGTGACAATCAGCCCCAGCATTTT.

The chain joins TRBV4-3 to TRBJ1-2; D ambiguous. V was trimmed by 0 bases and J by 7 bases, leaving 12 bases between them. Germline V gives CDR1 LGHNA, CDR2 YSLEER. The CDR3 is made up of 14 amino acids. The DNA for the CDR3 is TGCGCCAGCAGCCAAGATTCCGGGTTCGGTGGCTACACCTTC. Its protein is CASSQDSGFGGYTF.

The CDR3 DNA is TGTGCCAGCAGTGGCAGGGAATACTCCGATCAGCCCCAGCATTTT. Translation gives CASSGREYSDQPQHF. V gene TRBV2 combines with J gene TRBJ1-5, with TRBD1 as a possible D gene (5 bases). The CDR3 is 15 amino acids. Trimming pared 4 bases from V and 5 bases from J, leaving 15 bases between. CDR1 and CDR2 (germline): SNHLY, FYNNEI.

V usage is TRBV2 and J usage is TRBJ1-1; TRBD1 might be the D (6 bases). This CDR3 region has 16 residues. Trimming stripped 4 bases from V and 6 bases from J, with 21 bases between. Germline CDR1 is SNHLY and CDR2 is FYNNEI. CDR3 sequence (DNA): TGTGCCAGCAGTGCGGGGGGCCCGGGCCTTGGCTCTGAAGCTTTCTTT. It translates to CASSAGGPGLGSEAFF.

The chain joins TRBV19 to TRBJ2-3, with TRBD2 matching 10 bases. The CDR3 runs to 15 residues. With 6 bases clipped from V and 1 base from J, the junction kept 4 bases outside the gene matches. The germline V gene encodes CDR1 LNHDA and CDR2 SQIVND (reference sequence). The CDR3 nucleotides read TGTGCCAGTAGCCTCGGACTAGCGGGCACAGATACGCAGTATTTT. It specifies CASSLGLAGTDTQYF.

This chain links TRBV30 with TRBJ1-1; D not resolved. This CDR3 is 15 amino acids long. CDR1 is GTSNPN, CDR2 SVGIG, per germline (reference sequence). Trimming stripped 2 bases from V and 2 bases from J, with 15 bases between. Written as DNA, the CDR3 is TGTGCCTGGAGTTATGGATCTCGGAGAAACACTGAAGCTTTCTTT. It yields the protein CAWSYGSRRNTEAFF.

This clone was observed a single time. The chain uses TRBV10-3 and TRBJ2-7; a possible D gene is TRBD1 (6 bases). The V gene lost 1 base and the J gene lost 3 bases, with 13 bases spanning the gap. Germline values: CDR1 ENHRY, CDR2 SYGVKD. There are 15 residues in the CDR3. CDR3 loop: CAISEYGQGHYEQYF. CDR3 coding DNA: TGTGCCATCAGTGAGTATGGGCAGGGGCACTACGAGCAGTACTTC.

This chain connects TRBV5-6 to TRBJ2-1; tentatively, D is TRBD2 (6 bases). The V end was cut by 3 bases, the J end by 3 bases, with 10 bases between. The germline gives CDR1 SGHDT, CDR2 YYEEEE. The CDR3 totals 14 residues. CDR3 coding DNA: TGTGCCAGCAGCTCGGGGGTTATCTACAATGAGCAGTTCTTC. Amino acids: CASSSGVIYNEQFF.